The source of this TCR beta chain is a study of technical replicates of blood from a few donors. Profiled with immunoSEQ multiplex PCR; TCRdb holds only in-frame clones, not every one. The data contain about 70,000 clones, about 90% of them singletons. In this sample, this clone turned up once. The CDR3 spans 14 residues. The clonotype was recovered from a human donor in good health. Material for sequencing was T cells isolated from PBMCs. The chain links TRBV21-1 to TRBJ2-7; the D call TRBD1 from the table was never checked on the DNA. TRBV21-1 is marked as a pseudogene. This chain's CDR3 is CASSWMGQGCEQYF. CDR3 bases: TGTGCCAGCAGCTGGATGGGACAGGGCTGCGAGCAGTACTTC.